The clone carrying this T cell receptor beta chain appeared a single time. What it binds is unknown. These data originate in a study of cytomegalovirus exposure and HLA in healthy donors. Findings of the study overall: Overall, around 160 TCR beta chains were annotated as cytomegalovirus-associated.

CDR1 is SGHRS, CDR2 YFSETQ, per germline. The junction had 6 bases not matched to a gene; V was cut back by 2 bases and J by 7 bases. The CDR3 is 15 amino acids. PCR was performed using 60 Vbeta and 13 Jbeta primers. Sequencing was performed with immunoSEQ multiplex PCR; in TCRdb, only in-frame clones are kept and a portion is missing. The data show roughly 80,000 clones, approximately 62% seen once. This clonotype was sampled from a male donor in good health and CMV-seropositive. The chain joins TRBV5-1 to TRBJ2-2; 9 nucleotides match TRBD2. Sequencing was carried out using PBMCs. CDR3 amino acids: CASSLSSGTGGELFF. The CDR3 DNA reads as TGCGCCAGCAGCTTATCTAGCGGGACGGGCGGGGAGCTGTTTTTT.